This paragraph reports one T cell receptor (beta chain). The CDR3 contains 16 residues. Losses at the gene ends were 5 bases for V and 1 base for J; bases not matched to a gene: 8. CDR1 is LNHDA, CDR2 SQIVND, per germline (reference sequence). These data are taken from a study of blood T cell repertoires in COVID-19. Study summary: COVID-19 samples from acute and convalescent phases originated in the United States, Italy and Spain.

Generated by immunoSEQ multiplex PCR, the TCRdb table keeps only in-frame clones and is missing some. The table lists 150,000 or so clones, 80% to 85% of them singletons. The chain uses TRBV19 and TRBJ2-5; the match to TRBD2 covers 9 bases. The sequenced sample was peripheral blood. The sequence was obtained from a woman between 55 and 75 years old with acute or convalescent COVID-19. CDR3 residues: CASSSYSGRGQETQYF. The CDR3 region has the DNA TGTGCCAGTAGTTCCTATAGCGGGAGAGGCCAAGAGACCCAGTACTTC.